These T cell receptor beta chains were read from a single sample in a study of T-cell reconstitution after alpha-beta-depleted transplantation in children. TCRdb recomputed calls from the PCR reads with MiXCR, one row per CDR3 protein. The table includes approximately 590,000 distinct CDR3 sequences, about 11% detected once. Source: PBMCs from the stem cell graft donor, taken from the stem cell graft. All receptors come from a human donor who donated a stem cell graft to a child with acute myeloid leukemia. Each CDR3 is given with its conserved first and last residue. Fields, in order: J gene, CDR3 length, V gene, CDR3 protein.

TRBJ1-1	16	TRBV5-1	CASSWSTGNRDTEAFF
TRBJ2-3	14	TRBV29-1	CSVHRSGSTDTQYF
TRBJ1-1	14	TRBV5-1	CASRLVGQDTEAFF
TRBJ2-7	16	TRBV7-8	CASSLAPRTGSYEQYF
TRBJ2-7	12	TRBV6-5	CASSPGTQEQYF
TRBJ2-7	15	TRBV6-2/TRBV6-3	CASSYGTERSYEQYF
TRBJ2-7	15	TRBV20-1	CSAQGGAGAAYEQYF
TRBJ2-7	14	TRBV28	CASQTSGTTYEQYF
TRBJ2-2	14	TRBV7-3	CASKVGAGTGELFF
TRBJ2-5	19	TRBV7-2	CASSLAAGGNPNSGETQYF
TRBJ2-1	18	TRBV4-3	CASSRGLAGSYSYNEQFF
TRBJ2-5	19	TRBV20-1	CSATNRDYRRIGRQETQYF
TRBJ2-1	13	TRBV20-1	CSSRPALGYEQFF
TRBJ1-2	13	TRBV20-1	CSAPVAGQGTYTF
TRBJ2-3	14	TRBV2	CASMRQGILDTQYF
TRBJ2-3	14	TRBV20-1	CSARAVEFTDTQYF
TRBJ1-1	14	TRBV29-1	CSVEGGHGNTEAFF
TRBJ1-2	14	TRBV28	CASSSPGQGSGYTF
TRBJ1-5	16	TRBV27	CASSPSAGGSNQPQHF
TRBJ1-1	15	TRBV12-3/TRBV12-4	CASSTTQGVNTEAFF
TRBJ1-1	13	TRBV4-3	CASSQTGSTEAFF
TRBJ2-1	18	TRBV20-1	CCARPFRLAGGPRNEQFF
TRBJ2-7	15	TRBV20-1	CSAREPGVPRGEQYF
TRBJ2-7	13	TRBV29-1	CSVPGDSSYEQYF
TRBJ1-2	12	TRBV5-1	CASSEDFYGYTF
TRBJ2-1	15	TRBV4-2	CASSQAAGQGNEQFF
TRBJ2-1	13	TRBV6-2/TRBV6-3	CASSYTVYNEQFF
TRBJ2-7	14	TRBV14	CASSQRQSYGNQYF
TRBJ2-7	16	TRBV6-2/TRBV6-3	CATRVIGGVLTYEQYF
TRBJ2-2	13	TRBV2	CASSGTMSGELFF
TRBJ2-7	17	TRBV10-3	CAISESVSSGVSYEQYF
TRBJ2-3	16	TRBV5-6	CASSRGAGEEKDTQYF
TRBJ2-7	14	TRBV12-3/TRBV12-4	CASSRGGPAYEQYF
TRBJ2-7	14	TRBV30	CAWTPGGLVGEQYF
TRBJ2-1	15	TRBV24-1	CATSEATGSYNEQFF
TRBJ2-3	17	TRBV24-1	CATSDLKAAGVGDTQYF
TRBJ2-3	14	TRBV11-2	CASSLTGLTDTQYF
TRBJ2-5	18	TRBV6-1	CASSERLAGGPGYGTQYF
TRBJ2-3	17	TRBV9	CASSPHPTSGSTDTQYF
TRBJ2-6	16	TRBV29-1	CSVVGRPSSGANVLTF
TRBJ2-7	15	TRBV4-3	CASSQDKWTPYEQYF
TRBJ2-7	15	TRBV7-2	CASSLDGLAGDEQYF
TRBJ1-5	15	TRBV4-2	CASSQVLAGNQPQHF
TRBJ2-1	18	TRBV20-1	CSASPGTRFPSSYNEQFF
TRBJ1-5	16	TRBV20-1	CSARDITGTQNQPQHF
TRBJ2-3	15	TRBV9	CASSLSGLYTDTQYF
TRBJ1-1	14	TRBV9	CASSATGDYTEAFF
TRBJ1-5	12	TRBV29-1	CSVRDGQGSQHF
TRBJ2-1	13	TRBV29-1	CSARTSGNNEQFF
TRBJ2-7	14	TRBV27	CASKVILSSYEQYF
TRBJ2-5	11	TRBV6-5	CASTNEETQYF
TRBJ1-1	14	TRBV25-1	CASRGQAVHTEAFF
TRBJ2-5	16	TRBV7-9	CASSLAASGGIETQYF
TRBJ2-7	14	TRBV12-3/TRBV12-4	CASNRQGSSYEQYF
TRBJ1-1	12	TRBV7-2	CASSLAAFEAFF
TRBJ1-4	11	TRBV30	CGRRTNEKLFF
TRBJ1-5	13	TRBV12-3/TRBV12-4	CASSLSYNQPQHF
TRBJ2-2	16	TRBV12-3/TRBV12-4	CAQGASRGFGTGELFF
TRBJ2-3	16	TRBV20-1	CSAPPLDLAGRDTQYF